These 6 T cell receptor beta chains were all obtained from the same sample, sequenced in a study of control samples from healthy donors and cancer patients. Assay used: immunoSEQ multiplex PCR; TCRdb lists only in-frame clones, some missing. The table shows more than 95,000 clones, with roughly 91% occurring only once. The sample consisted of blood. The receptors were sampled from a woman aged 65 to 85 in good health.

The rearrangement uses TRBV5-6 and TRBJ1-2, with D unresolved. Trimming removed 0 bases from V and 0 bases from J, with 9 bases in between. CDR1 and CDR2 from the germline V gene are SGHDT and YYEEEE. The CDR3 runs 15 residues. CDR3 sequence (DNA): TGTGCCAGCAGCTTGGGTTACACCCCTAACTATGGCTACACCTTC. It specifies CASSLGYTPNYGYTF.

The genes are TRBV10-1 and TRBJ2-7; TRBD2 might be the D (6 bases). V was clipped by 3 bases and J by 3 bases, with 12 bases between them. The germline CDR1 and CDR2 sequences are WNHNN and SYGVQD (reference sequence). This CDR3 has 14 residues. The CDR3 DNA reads TGCGCCAGCAGTGATGGGACTTCCATCTACGAGCAGTACTTC. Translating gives CASSDGTSIYEQYF.

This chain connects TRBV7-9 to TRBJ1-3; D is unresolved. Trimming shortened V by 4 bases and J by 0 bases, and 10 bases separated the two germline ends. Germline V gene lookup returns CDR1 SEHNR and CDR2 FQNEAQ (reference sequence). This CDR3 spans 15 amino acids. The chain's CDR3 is CASSSSVDSGNTIYF. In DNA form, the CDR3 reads TGTGCCAGCAGCTCCTCGGTAGACTCTGGAAACACCATATATTTT.

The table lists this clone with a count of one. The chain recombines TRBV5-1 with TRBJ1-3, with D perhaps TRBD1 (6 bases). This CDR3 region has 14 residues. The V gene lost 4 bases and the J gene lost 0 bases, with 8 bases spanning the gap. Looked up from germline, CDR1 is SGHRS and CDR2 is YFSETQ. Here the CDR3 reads CASSKDSSGNTIYF. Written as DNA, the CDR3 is TGCGCCAGCAGCAAGGACAGCTCTGGAAACACCATATATTTT.

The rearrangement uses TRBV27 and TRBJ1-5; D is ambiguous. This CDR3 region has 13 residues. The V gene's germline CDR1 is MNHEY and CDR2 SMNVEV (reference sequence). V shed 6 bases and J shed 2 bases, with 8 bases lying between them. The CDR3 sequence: CASRNGGNQPQHF. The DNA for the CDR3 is TGTGCCAGCAGAAATGGGGGCAATCAGCCCCAGCATTTT.

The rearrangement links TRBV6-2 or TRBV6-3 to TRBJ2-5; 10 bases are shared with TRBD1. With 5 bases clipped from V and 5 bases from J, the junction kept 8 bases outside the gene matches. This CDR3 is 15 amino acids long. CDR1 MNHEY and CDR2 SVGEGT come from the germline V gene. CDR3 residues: CASSTGQGISETQYF. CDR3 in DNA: TGTGCCAGCAGTACGGGACAGGGGATTTCGGAGACCCAGTACTTC.